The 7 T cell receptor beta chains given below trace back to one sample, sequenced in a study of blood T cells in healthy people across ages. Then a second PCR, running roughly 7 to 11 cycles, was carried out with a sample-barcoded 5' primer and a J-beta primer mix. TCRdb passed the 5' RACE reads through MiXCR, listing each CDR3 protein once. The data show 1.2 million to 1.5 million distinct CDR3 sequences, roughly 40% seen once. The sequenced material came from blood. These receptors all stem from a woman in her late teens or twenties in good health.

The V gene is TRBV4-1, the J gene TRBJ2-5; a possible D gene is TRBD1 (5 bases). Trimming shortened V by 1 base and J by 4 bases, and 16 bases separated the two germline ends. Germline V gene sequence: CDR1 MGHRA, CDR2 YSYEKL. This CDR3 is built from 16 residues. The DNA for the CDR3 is TGCGCCAGCAGCCAAGGTGGGCAGGGTTCGGGAGAGACCCAGTACTTC. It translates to CASSQGGQGSGETQYF.

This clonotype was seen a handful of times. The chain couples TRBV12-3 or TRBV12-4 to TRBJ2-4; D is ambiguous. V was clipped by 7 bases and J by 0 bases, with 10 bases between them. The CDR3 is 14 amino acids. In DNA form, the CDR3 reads TGTGCCAGCACCCACGGAGTAGCCAAAAACATTCAGTACTTC. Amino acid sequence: CASTHGVAKNIQYF.

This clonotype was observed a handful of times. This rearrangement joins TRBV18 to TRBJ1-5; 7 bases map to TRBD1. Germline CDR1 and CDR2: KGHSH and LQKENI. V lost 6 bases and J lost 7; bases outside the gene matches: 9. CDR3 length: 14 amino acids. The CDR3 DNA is TGTGCCAGCTCGCCCGACAGGGCAGACCAGCCCCAGCATTTT. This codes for CASSPDRADQPQHF.

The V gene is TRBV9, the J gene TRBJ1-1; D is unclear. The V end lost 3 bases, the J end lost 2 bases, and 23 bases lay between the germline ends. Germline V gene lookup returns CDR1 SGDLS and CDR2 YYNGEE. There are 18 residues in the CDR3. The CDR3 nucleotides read TGTGCCAGCAGCGCTCGGGCACAGAGTTGGTGGGGTAACACTGAAGCTTTCTTT. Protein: CASSARAQSWWGNTEAFF.

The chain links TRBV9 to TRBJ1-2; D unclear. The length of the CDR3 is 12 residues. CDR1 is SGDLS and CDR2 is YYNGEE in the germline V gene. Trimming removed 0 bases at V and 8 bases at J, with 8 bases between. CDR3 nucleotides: TGTGCCAGCAGCGTAGGTTTCGGGGGCTACACCTTC. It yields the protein CASSVGFGGYTF.

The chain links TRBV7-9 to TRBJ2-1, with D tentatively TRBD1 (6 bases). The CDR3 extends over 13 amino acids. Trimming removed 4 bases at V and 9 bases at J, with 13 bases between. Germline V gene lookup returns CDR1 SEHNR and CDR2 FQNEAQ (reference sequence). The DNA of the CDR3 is TGTGCCAGCAGCTCCTCCGGGACAACTGAGCAGTTCTTC. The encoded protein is CASSSSGTTEQFF.

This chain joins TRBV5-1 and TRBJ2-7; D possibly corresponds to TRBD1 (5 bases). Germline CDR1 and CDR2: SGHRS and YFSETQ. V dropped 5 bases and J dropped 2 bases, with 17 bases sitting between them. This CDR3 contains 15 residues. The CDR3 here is CASSVVLGATYEQYF. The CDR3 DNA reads TGCGCCAGCAGTGTTGTATTAGGGGCCACCTACGAGCAGTACTTC.